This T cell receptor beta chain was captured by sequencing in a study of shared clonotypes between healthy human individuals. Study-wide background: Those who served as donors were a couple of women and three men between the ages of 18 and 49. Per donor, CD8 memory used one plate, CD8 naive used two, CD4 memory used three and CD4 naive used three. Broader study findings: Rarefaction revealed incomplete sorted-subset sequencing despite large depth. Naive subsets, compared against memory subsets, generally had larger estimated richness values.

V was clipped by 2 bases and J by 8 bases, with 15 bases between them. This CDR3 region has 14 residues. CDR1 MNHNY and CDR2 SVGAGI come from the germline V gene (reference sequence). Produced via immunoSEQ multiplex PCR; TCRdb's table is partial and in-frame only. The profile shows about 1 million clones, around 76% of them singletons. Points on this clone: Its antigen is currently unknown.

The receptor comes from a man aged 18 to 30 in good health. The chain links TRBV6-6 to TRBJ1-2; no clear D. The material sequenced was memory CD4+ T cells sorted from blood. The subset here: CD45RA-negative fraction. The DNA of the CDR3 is TGTGCCAGCAGTTACGCGGGCCGTGAACTAGGCTACACCTTC. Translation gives CASSYAGRELGYTF.